This TCR beta chain was retrieved from a study of blood T cell repertoires in COVID-19. Per the original methods: Reference gene primers were amplified, and this amplification served to estimate nucleated cell counts. Generated by immunoSEQ multiplex PCR, the TCRdb table keeps only in-frame clones and is missing some. V and J calls and clone size follow that table, whereas D and trimming were derived from the DNA. The table records 55,000 to 65,000 clones, 78% of them present only once. Sequenced input: peripheral blood. This TCR was sampled from a human donor in a cohort sampled during active COVID-19.

The CDR3 protein is CASSRAGTGIMNEQFF. The CDR3 DNA reads TGTGCCAGCAGTCGCGCCGGGACAGGGATTATGAATGAGCAGTTCTTC. The chain is built from TRBV27 and TRBJ2-1; TRBD1 aligns across 9 bases. CDR1 is MNHEY and CDR2 is SMNVEV in the germline V gene (reference sequence). The CDR3 runs 16 residues. V lost 5 bases, J lost 7 bases, and 12 bases stayed unmatched.